These 21 T cell receptor beta chains originate from one sample sequenced in a study of naive and memory T cell subsets listed by TCRdb under 2017. Here is what the overall study found, with its caveats: A few larger clonotypes were present in naive repertoires, particularly the CD8 repertoires, and these clonotypes were possibly memory cells re-expressing CD45RA.

Receptors were amplified or captured by UMI-ligation and nested PCR. Sequencing used an Illumina MiSeq. To cover both TRBC1 and TRBC2, the beta constant-region primer consisted of an equimolar mix of two oligonucleotides. Four rounds of PCR were used to amplify ligated cDNA, with nested alpha and beta constant-region primers being used together with the SP2 primer. TCRdb reprocessed the public reads (quality trimming at Q25 with fastp, clone calling with MiXCR) and kept in-frame beta chains. CDR3 protein duplicates are merged, each entry listing the most common genes and DNA. The sample table holds 150,000 or so distinct CDR3 sequences, of which roughly 22% were seen once. Clones ranked in the top ten supply 0.11% of the sample. For these receptors, no antigen is known. Source material: naive CD4+ T cells from blood. What the cell subset or site label conveys for this sample: naive T cells, CD45RA high CD27+. These receptors came from a human donor in good health.

The chain links TRBV12-3 or TRBV12-4 to TRBJ1-5; perhaps TRBD1 as D (6 bases). Trimming took 6 bases from V and 2 from J, leaving 17 bases between them. The CDR3 loop spans 16 amino acids. The CDR3 bases are TGTGCCAGCAGCCCTAGGTGGGGGCAAGGCAATCAGCCCCAGCATTTT. Amino acids: CASSPRWGQGNQPQHF.

The V call is TRBV6-5, the J call TRBJ1-6; 8 nucleotides agree with TRBD1. The CDR3 has 14 amino acids. J gave up 7 bases and V 4 bases, and 3 bases lay outside the gene matches. Germline V gene sequence: CDR1 MNHEY, CDR2 SVGAGI. The CDR3 reads CASSWTGRNSPLHF. The DNA for the CDR3 is TGTGCCAGCAGTTGGACAGGGCGAAATTCACCCCTCCACTTT.

The J gene is TRBJ2-7, the V gene TRBV5-1; D is perhaps TRBD1 (6 bases). Germline V CDR1 and CDR2: SGHRS, YFSETQ. The CDR3 consists of 14 residues. V was cut by 4 bases and J by 4 bases, with 15 bases left in between. This chain's CDR3 is CASSLRTATYEQYF. The CDR3 DNA is TGCGCCAGCAGCCTCCGGACAGCGACATACGAGCAGTACTTC.

This clonotype came up a few times. The chain has TRBV15 and TRBJ2-2; weak D call: TRBD2 (5 bases). Trimming cost V 1 base and J 0 bases, with 9 bases left between them. There are 16 residues in the CDR3. The germline CDR1 and CDR2 sequences are LNHNV and YYDKDF (reference sequence). The CDR3 sequence: CATSRGEGANTGELFF. The CDR3 bases are TGTGCCACCAGCAGAGGAGAGGGCGCGAACACCGGGGAGCTGTTTTTT.

This clonotype occurred a few times. V usage is TRBV29-1 and J usage is TRBJ1-1, with D unclear. Trimming cost V 5 bases and J 5 bases, with 12 bases left between them. Germline CDR1 SQVTM, CDR2 ANQGSEA. The CDR3 spans 12 residues. CDR3 loop: CSVKGILTEAFF. The CDR3 DNA sequence: TGCAGCGTTAAAGGGATATTAACTGAAGCTTTCTTT.

This clonotype was observed at least ten times. The CDR3 DNA follows: TGCAGCGTTAAACAGGGCACCTACGAGCAGTACTTC. Amino acid sequence: CSVKQGTYEQYF. The rearrangement joins TRBV29-1 to TRBJ2-7; D is possibly TRBD1 (6 bases). Per the germline V gene, CDR1 is SQVTM and CDR2 is ANQGSEA. V was cut by 5 bases and J by 2 bases, with 10 bases left in between. There are 12 residues in the CDR3.

The chain employs TRBV30 and TRBJ1-6; TRBD1 matches at 7 bases. Germline V gives CDR1 GTSNPN, CDR2 SVGIG (reference sequence). The V segment lost 3 bases and the J segment 7 bases; nucleotides outside the gene matches: 12. The CDR3 loop spans 16 amino acids. CDR3 in DNA: TGTGCCTGGAGACTCCCGACAGGGAGGGCAAATTCACCCCTCCACTTT. Protein sequence: CAWRLPTGRANSPLHF.

The chain combines TRBV14 with TRBJ2-3, with D possibly being TRBD1 or TRBD2 (5 bases each). The CDR3 has 16 amino acids. V gave up 0 bases and J gave up 6 bases, with 16 bases separating them. The germline CDR1 and CDR2 sequences are SGHDN and FVKESK. Here the CDR3 reads CASSQELGVITDTQYF. The CDR3 region has the DNA TGTGCCAGCAGCCAAGAATTGGGGGTCATAACGGATACGCAGTATTTT.

This clonotype was detected only a few times. V gene TRBV7-9 combines with J gene TRBJ1-3; D perhaps matches TRBD1 (5 bases). V was pared by 3 bases and J by 5 bases, with 14 bases between. This CDR3 is built from 15 residues. CDR1 is SEHNR, CDR2 FQNEAQ, per germline (reference sequence). In nucleotides, the CDR3 is TGTGCCAGCAGCTTCCCCCGGGACGGTCGAAACACCATATATTTT. Its protein product is CASSFPRDGRNTIYF.

The chain couples TRBV7-6 to TRBJ2-2; 8 bases align to TRBD2. This CDR3 has 15 amino acids. Germline CDR1 reads SGHVS; CDR2 reads FNYEAQ. Trimming cost V 5 bases and J 6 bases; bases outside gene matches: 8. The CDR3 is CASSDTGTSPGELFF. The CDR3 DNA follows: TGTGCCAGCAGCGATACCGGGACTAGTCCCGGGGAGCTGTTTTTT.

The V and J genes are TRBV6-2 or TRBV6-3 and TRBJ1-4, with D possibly being TRBD1 (5 bases). The CDR3 extends over 18 amino acids. Germline values: CDR1 MNHEY, CDR2 SVGEGT. Between the trimmed V and J ends, which lost 7 bases and 5 bases, there was a span of 26 bases. The CDR3 loop is CASIGTGAARTINEKLFF. DNA for the CDR3: TGTGCCAGCATCGGAACCGGGGCGGCCCGGACCATCAATGAAAAACTGTTTTTT.

This clonotype showed up just a few times. The rearrangement uses TRBV5-4 and TRBJ2-5; possible D gene TRBD1, 6 bases. The CDR3 is 13 residues long. V was cut by 2 bases and J by 3 bases, with 8 bases left in between. CDR1 is SGHNT and CDR2 is YYREEE in the germline V gene (reference sequence). CDR3 in amino acids: CASSFKGEETQYF. CDR3 DNA: TGTGCCAGCAGCTTCAAGGGGGAAGAGACCCAGTACTTC. Together with reference TRBV5-4 and TRBJ2-5, the CDR3 gives the full variable domain: ETGVTQSPTHLIKTRGQQVTLRCSSQSGHNTVSWYQQALGQGPQFIFQYYREEENGRGNFPPRFSGLQFPNYSSELNVNALELDDSALYLCASSFKGEETQYFGPGTRLLVL.

The chain links TRBV12-3 or TRBV12-4 to TRBJ1-5, with 10 bases matching TRBD1. V shed 5 bases and J 1 base; nucleotides not matched to a gene: 11. The CDR3 consists of 18 residues. The CDR3 protein is CASSPTRDRGESNQPQHF. Here the CDR3 DNA reads TGTGCCAGCAGTCCAACCCGGGACAGGGGTGAGAGCAATCAGCCCCAGCATTTT.

This clonotype has just a few counts. The V gene is TRBV7-2, the J gene TRBJ1-5; D is unresolved. Germline CDR1 is SGHTA and CDR2 is FQGNSA. The ends were cut back, 3 bases at V and 4 bases at J, with 13 bases in the middle. The CDR3 runs to 15 residues. CDR3 sequence (DNA): TGTGCCAGCAGCTTTAAAGGACTTATTAATCAGCCCCAGCATTTT. This encodes CASSFKGLINQPQHF.

This clonotype showed up many times. The CDR3: CASSGGTYEQYF. As DNA, the CDR3 is TGTGCCAGCAGTGGGGGCACCTACGAGCAGTACTTC. The chain employs TRBV25-1 and TRBJ2-7, with a tentative D call TRBD1 (5 bases). Germline assignment: CDR1 MGHDK and CDR2 SYGVNS. The V and J ends lost 4 bases and 2 bases respectively, with 6 bases between them. The CDR3 totals 12 residues.

This clonotype was recorded at least ten times. The chain couples TRBV29-1 to TRBJ2-5, with D perhaps matching TRBD1 (5 bases). Per germline, CDR1 SQVTM and CDR2 ANQGSEA. The CDR3 loop spans 12 amino acids. V shed 4 bases and J shed 5 bases, with 11 bases lying between them. DNA of the CDR3: TGCAGCGTTGTGGGGCTTGGGGAGACCCAGTACTTC. This sequence encodes CSVVGLGETQYF. The whole variable domain, filled in from reference TRBV29-1 and TRBJ2-5, reads SAVISQKPSRDICQRGTSLTIQCQVDSQVTMMFWYRQQPGQSLTLIATANQGSEATYESGFVIDKFPISRPNLTFSTLTVSNMSPEDSSIYLCSVVGLGETQYFGPGTRLLVL.

This clonotype showed up many times. The chain uses TRBV12-3 or TRBV12-4 and TRBJ2-3; 8 positions match TRBD2. J lost 9 bases, V lost 3 bases, and 8 bases had no gene match. The CDR3 length is 14 residues. CDR3 protein: CASSFLTSGNTQYF. CDR3 coding DNA: TGTGCCAGCAGTTTCCTTACTAGCGGAAACACGCAGTATTTT.

This clonotype was found a few times. This chain uses TRBV20-1 with TRBJ2-7, with D unresolved. Germline V gene data show CDR1 as DFQATT and CDR2 as SNEGSKA (reference sequence). V was clipped by 1 base and J by 3 bases, with 10 bases between them. This CDR3 comprises 13 residues. CDR3 sequence (DNA): TGCAGTGCTAGAGTGGACCCAGGCTACGAGCAGTACTTC. It translates to CSARVDPGYEQYF.

This clonotype was seen only a few times. The CDR3 spells CSSQGLLGDIQYF. The DNA for the CDR3 is TGCAGCTCCCAGGGGCTCCTCGGGGACATTCAGTACTTC. V gene TRBV29-1 combines with J gene TRBJ2-4, with D possibly TRBD1 on 6 matching bases. This CDR3 region has 13 residues. Germline loops: CDR1 SQVTM, CDR2 ANQGSEA. The V gene lost 8 bases and the J gene lost 8 bases, with 19 bases spanning the gap.

In this sample, this clonotype turned up many times. This chain joins TRBV11-2 and TRBJ2-4; 10 bases match TRBD1. This CDR3 has 16 amino acids. Germline V CDR1 and CDR2: SGHAT, FQNNGV. Unmatched junction bases numbered 6, after V lost 5 bases and J lost 2 bases. The CDR3 is CASSAGQGEPKNIQYF. In nucleotides, the CDR3 is TGTGCCAGCAGCGCCGGACAGGGGGAGCCCAAAAACATTCAGTACTTC.

The chain links TRBV12-3 or TRBV12-4 to TRBJ1-5; no clear D gene. This CDR3 has 14 residues. Trimming removed 5 bases from V and 3 bases from J, with 11 bases in between. Written as DNA, the CDR3 is TGTGCCAGCAGTCATCGGGATCCCAATCAGCCCCAGCATTTT. It encodes CASSHRDPNQPQHF.